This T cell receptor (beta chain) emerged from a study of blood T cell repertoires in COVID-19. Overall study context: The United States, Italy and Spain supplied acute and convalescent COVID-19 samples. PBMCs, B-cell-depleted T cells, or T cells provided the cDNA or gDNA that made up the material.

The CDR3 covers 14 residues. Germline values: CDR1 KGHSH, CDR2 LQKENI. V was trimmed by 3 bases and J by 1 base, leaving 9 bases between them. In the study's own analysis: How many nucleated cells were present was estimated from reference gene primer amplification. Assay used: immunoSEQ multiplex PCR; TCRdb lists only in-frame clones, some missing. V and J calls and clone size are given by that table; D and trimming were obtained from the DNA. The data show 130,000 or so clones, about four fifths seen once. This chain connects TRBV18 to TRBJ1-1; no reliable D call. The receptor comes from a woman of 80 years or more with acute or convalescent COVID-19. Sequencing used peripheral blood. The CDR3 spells CASSPPSWNTEAFF. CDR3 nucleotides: TGTGCCAGCTCACCCCCGAGCTGGAACACTGAAGCTTTCTTT.